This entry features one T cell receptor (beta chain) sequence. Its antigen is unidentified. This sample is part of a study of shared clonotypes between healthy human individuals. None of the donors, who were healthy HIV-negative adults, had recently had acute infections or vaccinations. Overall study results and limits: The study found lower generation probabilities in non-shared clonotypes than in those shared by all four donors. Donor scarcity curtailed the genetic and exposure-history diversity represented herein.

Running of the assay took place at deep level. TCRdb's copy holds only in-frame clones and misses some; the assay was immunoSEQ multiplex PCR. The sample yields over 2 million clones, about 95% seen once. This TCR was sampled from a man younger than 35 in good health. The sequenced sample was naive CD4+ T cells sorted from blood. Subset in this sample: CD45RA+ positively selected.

CDR3 nucleotide sequence: TGTGCCAGTAGTAACAGGGGTTCGTCGAACACCGGGGAGCTGTTTTTT. Protein: CASSNRGSSNTGELFF. The rearrangement links TRBV19 to TRBJ2-2, with 7 nucleotides matching TRBD1. Germline V gene data show CDR1 as LNHDA and CDR2 as SQIVND (reference sequence). The CDR3 is 16 amino acids. The ends lost 4 bases at V and 0 bases at J; junction bases unmatched: 5. The whole variable domain, remainder taken from reference TRBV19 and TRBJ2-2, is DGGITQSPKYLFRKEGQNVTLSCEQNLNHDAMYWYRQDPGQGLRLIYYSQIVNDFQKGDIAEGYSVSREKKESFPLTVTSAQKNPTAFYLCASSNRGSSNTGELFFGEGSRLTVL.